The text below deals with one T cell receptor (beta chain). This sample was included in a study of blood T cell repertoires in COVID-19. Overall study context: T cells, B-cell-depleted T cells, or PBMCs supplied cDNA or gDNA.

Those enrolled, adults aged about 18 to 89 years, came from 24 US areas. Participants' own reports of clinical history determined their cohort assignment. Exposed enrollees encountered a COVID-19 case at some point within 2 weeks before study entry. Measured with immunoSEQ multiplex PCR; TCRdb has only the in-frame clones, and not every one. The sample yields under 300,000 clones, 88% seen once. The CDR3 totals 16 residues. Per the germline V gene, CDR1 is SGHNT and CDR2 is YYREEE (reference sequence). With 0 bases removed from V and 3 bases from J, the gap between germline ends came to 13 bases. The chain couples TRBV5-4 to TRBJ2-1, with D possibly TRBD1 on 6 matching bases. This sequence originates from a woman aged 40 to 50 who had been exposed to COVID-19. Sequencing input: PBMCs or T cells enriched from blood (not recorded which). For the CDR3, the DNA is TGTGCCAGCAGCTTGGGACAGGACTTTGTCTACAATGAGCAGTTCTTC. It specifies CASSLGQDFVYNEQFF.